The rows below give T cell receptor beta chains drawn from one sample of a study of T cells in Graves' hyperthyroidism and ophthalmopathy. TCRdb used MiXCR to reprocess the multiplex PCR reads, holding one entry per CDR3 protein. Here the sample spans 350,000 to 500,000 distinct CDR3 sequences, approximately 13% being singletons. The sequenced material came from blood. The receptor set was obtained from a woman between 18 and 30 years old with Graves' hyperthyroidism. Each CDR3 is given with its conserved first and last residue. The D gene is left open where the match is weak. Rows give clone size only sometimes, using once, few, many, or a class for an expanded clone.

cdr3_length: 16; v_call: TRBV3-1; j_call: TRBJ2-1; clone_size: many; d_call: TRBD2; cdr3_nt: TGTGCCAGCAGCCGGCCTACTAGCGGGGTCTACAATGAGCAGTTCTTC; cdr3_aa: CASSRPTSGVYNEQFF
cdr3_length: 15; v_call: TRBV7-8; j_call: TRBJ2-1; clone_size: many; d_call: TRBD2; cdr3_nt: TGTGCCAGCAGCTCGGTAGCGGGAGACTACAATGAGCAGTTCTTC; cdr3_aa: CASSSVAGDYNEQFF
cdr3_length: 13; v_call: TRBV20-1; j_call: TRBJ2-3; clone_size: many; d_call: -; cdr3_nt: TGCAGTGCTATCCCAGCTAGCACAGATACGCAGTATTTT; cdr3_aa: CSAIPASTDTQYF
cdr3_length: 15; v_call: TRBV3-1; j_call: TRBJ2-2; clone_size: many; d_call: -; cdr3_nt: TGTGCCAGCAGCCGAGGACAGTCGAACACCGGGGAGCTGTTTTTT; cdr3_aa: CASSRGQSNTGELFF
cdr3_length: 18; v_call: TRBV19; j_call: TRBJ2-1; clone_size: -; d_call: TRBD2; cdr3_nt: TGTGCCAGTAGTATAGTCACACTAGCGGGAGAGTACTACAATGAGCAGTTCTTC; cdr3_aa: CASSIVTLAGEYYNEQFF
cdr3_length: 18; v_call: TRBV28; j_call: TRBJ1-4; clone_size: many; d_call: TRBD1; cdr3_nt: TGTGCCAGCAGTTTATACGGGACAGGACAGGGGGAAGGTGAAAAACTGTTTTTT; cdr3_aa: CASSLYGTGQGEGEKLFF
cdr3_length: 14; v_call: TRBV11-2; j_call: TRBJ2-7; clone_size: many; d_call: -; cdr3_nt: TGTGCCAGCAGCGAAATCTCGGGTCCATGGGAGCAGTACTTC; cdr3_aa: CASSEISGPWEQYF
cdr3_length: 16; v_call: TRBV5-1; j_call: TRBJ2-1; clone_size: few; d_call: TRBD2; cdr3_nt: TGCGCCAGCAGCTTTACCCTAGCGGGAGTCATGAATGAGCAGTTCTTC; cdr3_aa: CASSFTLAGVMNEQFF
cdr3_length: 11; v_call: TRBV29-1; j_call: TRBJ2-7; clone_size: many; d_call: -; cdr3_nt: TGCAGCGTTGTTACATCCTACGAGCAGTACTTC; cdr3_aa: CSVVTSYEQYF
cdr3_length: 16; v_call: TRBV20-1; j_call: TRBJ1-5; clone_size: many; d_call: TRBD1; cdr3_nt: TGCAGTGCTTCATTCGGGACAGGGTATAGCAATCAGCCCCAGCATTTT; cdr3_aa: CSASFGTGYSNQPQHF
cdr3_length: 14; v_call: TRBV20-1; j_call: TRBJ1-3; clone_size: -; d_call: -; cdr3_nt: TGCAGTGCAGCTACTGGGGGCGTTGGAAACACCATATATTTT; cdr3_aa: CSAATGGVGNTIYF
cdr3_length: 14; v_call: TRBV14; j_call: TRBJ2-1; clone_size: -; d_call: -; cdr3_nt: TGTGCCTCCCAGCAGAGAGGCTCCTACAATGAGCAGTTCTTC; cdr3_aa: CASQQRGSYNEQFF
cdr3_length: 14; v_call: TRBV9; j_call: TRBJ2-7; clone_size: many; d_call: -; cdr3_nt: TGTGCCAGCAGCGTAGAAGGGGATTCCTACGAGCAGTACTTC; cdr3_aa: CASSVEGDSYEQYF
cdr3_length: 12; v_call: TRBV2; j_call: TRBJ1-2; clone_size: many; d_call: -; cdr3_nt: TGTGCCAGCAGTGTAGTGGCATATGGCTACACCTTC; cdr3_aa: CASSVVAYGYTF
cdr3_length: 16; v_call: TRBV7-9; j_call: TRBJ2-6; clone_size: few; d_call: -; cdr3_nt: TGTGCCAGCAGCCGCCAACAGGGCTCTGGGGCCAACGTCCTGACTTTC; cdr3_aa: CASSRQQGSGANVLTF
cdr3_length: 14; v_call: TRBV6-5; j_call: TRBJ1-3; clone_size: few; d_call: -; cdr3_nt: TGTGCCAGCAGTTACGCGGCAGCTGGAAACACCATATATTTT; cdr3_aa: CASSYAAAGNTIYF
cdr3_length: 15; v_call: TRBV3-1; j_call: TRBJ2-5; clone_size: many; d_call: -; cdr3_nt: TGTGCCAGCAGCCAAAACGGCGTGTACCAAGAGACCCAGTACTTC; cdr3_aa: CASSQNGVYQETQYF
cdr3_length: 18; v_call: TRBV5-5; j_call: TRBJ1-1; clone_size: -; d_call: -; cdr3_nt: TGTGCCAGCAGTGCAGGGTTGAGGGGGTCATCCGGCGGCACTGAAGCTTTCTTT; cdr3_aa: CASSAGLRGSSGGTEAFF
cdr3_length: 16; v_call: TRBV19; j_call: TRBJ1-2; clone_size: -; d_call: -; cdr3_nt: TGTGCCAGTAGTACGTCGACCGCTGCCGCGCCCTATGGCTACACCTTC; cdr3_aa: CASSTSTAAAPYGYTF
cdr3_length: 11; v_call: TRBV6-2/TRBV6-3; j_call: TRBJ2-4; clone_size: few; d_call: -; cdr3_nt: TGTGCCAGCGCGACCGGGGAGGTTGAGTACTTC; cdr3_aa: CASATGEVEYF
cdr3_length: 15; v_call: TRBV5-5; j_call: TRBJ2-7; clone_size: many; d_call: TRBD2; cdr3_nt: TGTGCCAGCAGCCCGCCGCCAGCGGGAGAAAGGGAGCAGTACTTC; cdr3_aa: CASSPPPAGEREQYF
cdr3_length: 14; v_call: TRBV2; j_call: TRBJ2-1; clone_size: many; d_call: -; cdr3_nt: TGTGCCAGCAGGGGGTTTTCGGGAGAACTTGAGCAGTTCTTC; cdr3_aa: CASRGFSGELEQFF
cdr3_length: 15; v_call: TRBV20-1; j_call: TRBJ2-7; clone_size: few; d_call: TRBD2; cdr3_nt: TGCAGTGCTAGAGTTAGCGGGAGTGCGGGGTACGAGCAGTACTTC; cdr3_aa: CSARVSGSAGYEQYF
cdr3_length: 14; v_call: TRBV13; j_call: TRBJ1-1; clone_size: many; d_call: -; cdr3_nt: TGTGCCAGCAGCCCCGAGGACGCGAACACTGAAGCTTTCTTT; cdr3_aa: CASSPEDANTEAFF
cdr3_length: 15; v_call: TRBV6-1; j_call: TRBJ2-3; clone_size: many; d_call: -; cdr3_nt: TGTGCCAGCAGCTATCAACAGGGAGGCACAGATACGCAGTATTTT; cdr3_aa: CASSYQQGGTDTQYF
cdr3_length: 14; v_call: TRBV30; j_call: TRBJ1-1; clone_size: many; d_call: -; cdr3_nt: TGTGCCTGGACCGCCGGACGGTCGAACACTGAAGCTTTCTTT; cdr3_aa: CAWTAGRSNTEAFF
cdr3_length: 17; v_call: TRBV12-3/TRBV12-4; j_call: TRBJ2-4; clone_size: many; d_call: -; cdr3_nt: TGTGCCAGCAGTTTCGGGCAGCATGGAGATGGCAAAAACATTCAGTACTTC; cdr3_aa: CASSFGQHGDGKNIQYF
cdr3_length: 15; v_call: TRBV6-1; j_call: TRBJ2-7; clone_size: few; d_call: TRBD2; cdr3_nt: TGTGCCAGCAGTTTTTCGGGGGGATACGTCGGCGAGCAGTACTTC; cdr3_aa: CASSFSGGYVGEQYF
cdr3_length: 13; v_call: TRBV15; j_call: TRBJ2-7; clone_size: -; d_call: -; cdr3_nt: TGTGCCACCAGCACCGGAGGAGACAATGAGCAGTACTTC; cdr3_aa: CATSTGGDNEQYF
cdr3_length: 15; v_call: TRBV5-5; j_call: TRBJ1-1; clone_size: many; d_call: -; cdr3_nt: TGTGCCAGCAGCTCAACAACAACTTGGAACACTGAAGCTTTCTTT; cdr3_aa: CASSSTTTWNTEAFF
cdr3_length: 16; v_call: TRBV5-1; j_call: TRBJ2-2; clone_size: many; d_call: -; cdr3_nt: TGCGCCAGCAGCTTGGTTGGGGGGCCGAACACCGGGGAGCTGTTTTTT; cdr3_aa: CASSLVGGPNTGELFF
cdr3_length: 14; v_call: TRBV12-3/TRBV12-4; j_call: TRBJ2-7; clone_size: many; d_call: -; cdr3_nt: TGTGCCAGCAGTTCCCTTTCGGGGACCTACGAGCAGTACTTC; cdr3_aa: CASSSLSGTYEQYF
cdr3_length: 14; v_call: TRBV7-2; j_call: TRBJ1-1; clone_size: -; d_call: -; cdr3_nt: TGTGCCAGCAGCGCCGGGAGGTTGAACACTGAAGCTTTCTTT; cdr3_aa: CASSAGRLNTEAFF
cdr3_length: 13; v_call: TRBV28; j_call: TRBJ1-3; clone_size: -; d_call: TRBD1; cdr3_nt: TGTGCTACCACCCGGGACAGTCGAAACACCATATATTTT; cdr3_aa: CATTRDSRNTIYF
cdr3_length: 15; v_call: TRBV12-3/TRBV12-4; j_call: TRBJ2-4; clone_size: many; d_call: TRBD2; cdr3_nt: TGTGCCAGCAGAATAGCGGGAGGGACCAAAAACATTCAGTACTTC; cdr3_aa: CASRIAGGTKNIQYF
cdr3_length: 14; v_call: TRBV18; j_call: TRBJ1-1; clone_size: many; d_call: -; cdr3_nt: TGTGCCAGCTCACCACCCGGACAGAACACTGAAGCTTTCTTT; cdr3_aa: CASSPPGQNTEAFF
cdr3_length: 16; v_call: TRBV28; j_call: TRBJ1-3; clone_size: -; d_call: -; cdr3_nt: TGTGCCAGCAGTTCCATCGGGACACTCTCTGGAAACACCATATATTTT; cdr3_aa: CASSSIGTLSGNTIYF
cdr3_length: 13; v_call: TRBV20-1; j_call: TRBJ1-1; clone_size: many; d_call: -; cdr3_nt: TGCAGTGCTAGGCGGACACCCAACACTGAAGCTTTCTTT; cdr3_aa: CSARRTPNTEAFF
cdr3_length: 15; v_call: TRBV3-1; j_call: TRBJ1-4; clone_size: -; d_call: TRBD1; cdr3_nt: TGTGCCAGCAGCCAACCGGGACAGGGATCTGAAAAACTGTTTTTT; cdr3_aa: CASSQPGQGSEKLFF
cdr3_length: 13; v_call: TRBV9; j_call: TRBJ2-5; clone_size: many; d_call: -; cdr3_nt: TGTGCCAGCAGCGCCGGGAACCAAGAGACCCAGTACTTC; cdr3_aa: CASSAGNQETQYF
cdr3_length: 15; v_call: TRBV3-1; j_call: TRBJ2-1; clone_size: many; d_call: -; cdr3_nt: TGTGCCAGCAGCCAAGGGCAGGGCACCTACAATGAGCAGTTCTTC; cdr3_aa: CASSQGQGTYNEQFF
cdr3_length: 14; v_call: TRBV2; j_call: TRBJ2-7; clone_size: few; d_call: -; cdr3_nt: TGTGCCAGCAGATTCGTGGTGGCAGGGAACGAGCAGTACTTC; cdr3_aa: CASRFVVAGNEQYF
cdr3_length: 14; v_call: TRBV7-2; j_call: TRBJ1-4; clone_size: -; d_call: TRBD1; cdr3_nt: TGTGCCAGCAGCTACGACAGGGGGAATGAAAAACTGTTTTTT; cdr3_aa: CASSYDRGNEKLFF
cdr3_length: 12; v_call: TRBV29-1; j_call: TRBJ1-2; clone_size: few; d_call: TRBD1; cdr3_nt: TGCAGCGTTGACCCACAGGGGGGCGGCTACACCTTC; cdr3_aa: CSVDPQGGGYTF
cdr3_length: 14; v_call: TRBV6-1; j_call: TRBJ1-5; clone_size: once; d_call: -; cdr3_nt: TGTGCCAGCAGTCCGGACAGCTGGTCAATGGCCCAGCATTTT; cdr3_aa: CASSPDSWSMAQHF
cdr3_length: 19; v_call: TRBV6-1; j_call: TRBJ1-6; clone_size: -; d_call: -; cdr3_nt: TGTGCCAGCAGTTCTCTAGTGGGCCTCGGGGGAAGTTATAATTCACCCCTCCACTTT; cdr3_aa: CASSSLVGLGGSYNSPLHF
cdr3_length: 16; v_call: TRBV18; j_call: TRBJ1-1; clone_size: -; d_call: -; cdr3_nt: TGTGCCAGCTCACCACCCCGTGGGGGGACGAACACTGAAGCTTTCTTT; cdr3_aa: CASSPPRGGTNTEAFF
cdr3_length: 11; v_call: TRBV28; j_call: TRBJ1-2; clone_size: few; d_call: -; cdr3_nt: TGTGCCAGCAGACGCAGGGAACGCTACACCTTC; cdr3_aa: CASRRRERYTF
cdr3_length: 14; v_call: TRBV14; j_call: TRBJ2-3; clone_size: few; d_call: -; cdr3_nt: TGTGCCAGCAGCCAAAAAAGGGGCCCAGATACGCAGTATTTT; cdr3_aa: CASSQKRGPDTQYF
cdr3_length: 19; v_call: TRBV14; j_call: TRBJ2-6; clone_size: -; d_call: -; cdr3_nt: TGTGCCAGCAGCCAAGATGTGGCAGGCCTTACCTCTGGGGCCAACGTCCTGACTTTC; cdr3_aa: CASSQDVAGLTSGANVLTF
cdr3_length: 18; v_call: TRBV6-2/TRBV6-3; j_call: TRBJ2-1; clone_size: -; d_call: TRBD2; cdr3_nt: TGTGCCAGCAGTTCCCGACTAGCGGGAGGCGCTTTCTACAATGAGCAGTTCTTC; cdr3_aa: CASSSRLAGGAFYNEQFF
cdr3_length: 14; v_call: TRBV12-3/TRBV12-4; j_call: TRBJ2-6; clone_size: many; d_call: TRBD1; cdr3_nt: TGTGCCAGCAGTACAGGGGCTGGGGCCAACGTCCTGACTTTC; cdr3_aa: CASSTGAGANVLTF
cdr3_length: 15; v_call: TRBV6-1; j_call: TRBJ2-1; clone_size: many; d_call: -; cdr3_nt: TGTGCCAGCAGCCGCAACAGGATCCCGAACAATGAGCAGTTCTTC; cdr3_aa: CASSRNRIPNNEQFF
cdr3_length: 15; v_call: TRBV5-8; j_call: TRBJ2-3; clone_size: -; d_call: -; cdr3_nt: TGTGCCAGCAGAAGGAGGGCGACCCGGACAGATACGCAGTATTTT; cdr3_aa: CASRRRATRTDTQYF
cdr3_length: 14; v_call: TRBV3-1; j_call: TRBJ1-2; clone_size: many; d_call: -; cdr3_nt: TGTGCCAGCAGCCAAGATGGGGGCAACTATGGCTACACCTTC; cdr3_aa: CASSQDGGNYGYTF
cdr3_length: 12; v_call: TRBV29-1; j_call: TRBJ1-2; clone_size: -; d_call: TRBD1; cdr3_nt: TGCAGCGTCCTGACAGGGGAGGATCGCTACACCTTC; cdr3_aa: CSVLTGEDRYTF
cdr3_length: 15; v_call: TRBV9; j_call: TRBJ2-1; clone_size: many; d_call: -; cdr3_nt: TGTGCCAGCAGCGTCCTAGCGAGCTCCTACAATGAGCAGTTCTTC; cdr3_aa: CASSVLASSYNEQFF
cdr3_length: 18; v_call: TRBV7-9; j_call: TRBJ2-1; clone_size: many; d_call: -; cdr3_nt: TGTGCCAGCACCGTCCCGTTGGGGGAGCTAAAGGCTGACAATGAGCAGTTCTTC; cdr3_aa: CASTVPLGELKADNEQFF
cdr3_length: 15; v_call: TRBV6-1; j_call: TRBJ2-7; clone_size: many; d_call: TRBD1; cdr3_nt: TGTGCCAGCACCGACAGGGGGGACCCCGGGGGGGAGCAGTACTTC; cdr3_aa: CASTDRGDPGGEQYF